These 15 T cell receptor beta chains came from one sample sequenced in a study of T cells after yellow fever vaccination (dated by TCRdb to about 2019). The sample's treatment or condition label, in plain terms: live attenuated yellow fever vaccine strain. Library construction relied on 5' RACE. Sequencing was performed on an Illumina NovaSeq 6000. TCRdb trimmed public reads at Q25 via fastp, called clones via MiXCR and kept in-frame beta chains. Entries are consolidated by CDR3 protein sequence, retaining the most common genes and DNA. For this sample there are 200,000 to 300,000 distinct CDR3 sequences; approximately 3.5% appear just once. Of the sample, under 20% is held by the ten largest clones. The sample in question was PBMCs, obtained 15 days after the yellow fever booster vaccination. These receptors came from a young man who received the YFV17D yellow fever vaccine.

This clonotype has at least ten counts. The CDR3 region is CSGAGGQDEQFF. The CDR3 region has the DNA TGCAGTGGAGCGGGGGGTCAGGATGAGCAGTTCTTC. The chain uses TRBV20-1 and TRBJ2-1, with TRBD2 matching over 9 bases. Trimming at V came to 7 bases and at J to 8 bases, leaving 6 bases not matched to a gene. The CDR3 is made up of 12 amino acids. The germline gives CDR1 DFQATT, CDR2 SNEGSKA (reference sequence).

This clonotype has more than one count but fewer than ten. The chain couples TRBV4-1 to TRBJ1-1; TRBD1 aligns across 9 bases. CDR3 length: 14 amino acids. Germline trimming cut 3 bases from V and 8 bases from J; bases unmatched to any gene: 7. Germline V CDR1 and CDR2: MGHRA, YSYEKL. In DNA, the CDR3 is TGCGCCAGCAGCCAGTCGTGGGACAGGGCGGAAGCTTTCTTT. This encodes CASSQSWDRAEAFF.

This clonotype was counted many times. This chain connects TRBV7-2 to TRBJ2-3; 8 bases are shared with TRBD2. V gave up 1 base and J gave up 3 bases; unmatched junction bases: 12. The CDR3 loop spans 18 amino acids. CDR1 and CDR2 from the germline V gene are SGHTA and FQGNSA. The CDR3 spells CASSLVGRGAGGTDTQYF. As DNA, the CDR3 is TGTGCCAGCAGCTTAGTAGGGCGGGGGGCTGGCGGGACAGATACGCAGTATTTT.

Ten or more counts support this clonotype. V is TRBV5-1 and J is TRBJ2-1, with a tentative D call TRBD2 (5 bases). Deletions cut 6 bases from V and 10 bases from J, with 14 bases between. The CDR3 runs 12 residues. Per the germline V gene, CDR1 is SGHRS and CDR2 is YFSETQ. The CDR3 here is CASTAGGREQFF. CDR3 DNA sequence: TGCGCCAGCACCGCCGGAGGCCGAGAGCAGTTCTTC.

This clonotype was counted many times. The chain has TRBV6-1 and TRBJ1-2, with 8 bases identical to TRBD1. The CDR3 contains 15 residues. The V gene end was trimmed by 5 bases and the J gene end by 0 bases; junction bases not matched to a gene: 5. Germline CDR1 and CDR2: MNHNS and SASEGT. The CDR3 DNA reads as TGTGCCAGCAGTAAAGGGACAGGATCTAACTATGGCTACACCTTC. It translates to CASSKGTGSNYGYTF.

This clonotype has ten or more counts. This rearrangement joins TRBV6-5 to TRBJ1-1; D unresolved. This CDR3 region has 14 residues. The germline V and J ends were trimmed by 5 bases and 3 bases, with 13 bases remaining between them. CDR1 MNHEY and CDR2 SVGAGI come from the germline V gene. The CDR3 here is CASSRRIRDTEAFF. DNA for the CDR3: TGTGCCAGCAGTCGCAGGATAAGGGACACTGAAGCTTTCTTT.

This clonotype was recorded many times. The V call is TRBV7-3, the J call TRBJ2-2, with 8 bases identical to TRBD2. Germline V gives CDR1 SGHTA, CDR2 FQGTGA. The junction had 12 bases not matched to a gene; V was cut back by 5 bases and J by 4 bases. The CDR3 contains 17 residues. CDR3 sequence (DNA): TGTGCCAGCAGCCCCCCGGGCACTAGCGGAGCCACCGGGGAGCTGTTTTTT. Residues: CASSPPGTSGATGELFF. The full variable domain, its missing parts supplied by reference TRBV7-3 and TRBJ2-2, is GAGVSQTPSNKVTEKGKYVELRCDPISGHTALYWYRQSLGQGPEFLIYFQGTGAADDSGLPNDRFFAVRPEGSVSTLKIQRTERGDSAVYLCASSPPGTSGATGELFFGEGSRLTVL.

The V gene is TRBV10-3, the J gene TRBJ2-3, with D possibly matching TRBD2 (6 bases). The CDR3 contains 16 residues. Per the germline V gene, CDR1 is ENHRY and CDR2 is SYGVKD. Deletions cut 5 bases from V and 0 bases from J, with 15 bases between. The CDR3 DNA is TGTGCCATCAGTAAAGGAGCGGGTGCTAGCACAGATACGCAGTATTTT. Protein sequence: CAISKGAGASTDTQYF.

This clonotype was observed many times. This chain's CDR3 is CASSYQGQGNSPLHF. The CDR3 DNA sequence: TGTGCCAGCAGCTACCAAGGACAGGGGAATTCACCCCTCCACTTT. V gene TRBV11-2 combines with J gene TRBJ1-6, with 9 nucleotides matching TRBD1. V lost 4 bases to trimming and J lost 7 bases; unmatched junction nucleotides: 5. The germline CDR1 and CDR2 sequences are SGHAT and FQNNGV. This CDR3 is built from 15 residues.

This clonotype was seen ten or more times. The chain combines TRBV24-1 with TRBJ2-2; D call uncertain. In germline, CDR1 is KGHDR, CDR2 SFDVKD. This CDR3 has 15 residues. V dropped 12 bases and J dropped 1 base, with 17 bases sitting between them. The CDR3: CAAPRPGMNTGELFF. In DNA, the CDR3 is TGTGCCGCTCCTCGGCCAGGCATGAACACCGGGGAGCTGTTTTTT.

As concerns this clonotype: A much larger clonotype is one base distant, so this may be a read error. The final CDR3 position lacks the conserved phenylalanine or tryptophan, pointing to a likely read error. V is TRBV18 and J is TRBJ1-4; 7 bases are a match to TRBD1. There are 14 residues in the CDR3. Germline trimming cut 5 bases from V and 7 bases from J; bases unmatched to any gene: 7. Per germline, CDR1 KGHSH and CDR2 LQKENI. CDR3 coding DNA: TGTGCCAGCTCATCGGACAGGCAGGGTGAAAAACTGTTTCTT. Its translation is CASSSDRQGEKLFL.

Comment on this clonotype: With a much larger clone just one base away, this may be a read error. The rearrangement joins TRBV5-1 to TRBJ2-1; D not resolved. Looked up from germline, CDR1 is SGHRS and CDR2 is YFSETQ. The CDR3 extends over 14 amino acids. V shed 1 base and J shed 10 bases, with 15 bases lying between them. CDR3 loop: CASSLHTSTAEQFF. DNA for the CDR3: TGCGCCAGCAGCTTGCACACGTCTACCGCGGAGCAGTTCTTC. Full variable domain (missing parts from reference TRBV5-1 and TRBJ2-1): KAGVTQTPRYLIKTRGQQVTLSCSPISGHRSVSWYQQTPGQGLQFLFEYFSETQRNKGNFPGRFSGRQFSNSRSEMNVSTLELGDSALYLCASSLHTSTAEQFFGPGTRLTVL.

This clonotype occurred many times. This chain's CDR3 is CASSPHRENRPPLHF. The CDR3 nucleotides read TGTGCCAGCAGTCCGCACAGGGAAAACAGACCACCCCTCCACTTT. The chain combines TRBV6-5 with TRBJ1-6, with D perhaps TRBD1 (6 bases). Germline assignment: CDR1 MNHEY and CDR2 SVGAGI. The CDR3 runs to 15 residues. Trimming removed 5 bases at V and 11 bases at J, with 19 bases between.

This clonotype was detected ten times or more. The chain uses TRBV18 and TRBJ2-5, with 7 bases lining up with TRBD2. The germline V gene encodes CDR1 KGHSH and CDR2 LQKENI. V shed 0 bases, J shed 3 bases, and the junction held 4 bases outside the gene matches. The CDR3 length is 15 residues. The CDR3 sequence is CASSPPAGVEETQYF. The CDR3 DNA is TGTGCCAGCTCACCACCTGCGGGAGTTGAAGAGACCCAGTACTTC.

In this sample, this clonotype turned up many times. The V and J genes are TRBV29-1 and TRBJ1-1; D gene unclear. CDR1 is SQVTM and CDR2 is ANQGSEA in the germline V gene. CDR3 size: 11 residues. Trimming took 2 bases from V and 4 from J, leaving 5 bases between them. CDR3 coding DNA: TGCAGCGTTGAATGGGGCACTGAAGCTTTCTTT. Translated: CSVEWGTEAFF. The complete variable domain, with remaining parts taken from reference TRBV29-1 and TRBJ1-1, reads SAVISQKPSRDICQRGTSLTIQCQVDSQVTMMFWYRQQPGQSLTLIATANQGSEATYESGFVIDKFPISRPNLTFSTLTVSNMSPEDSSIYLCSVEWGTEAFFGQGTRLTVV.